Shown below are 18 T cell receptor beta chains from a single sample sequenced in a study of T cells after yellow fever vaccination. Each CDR3 protein gets one entry after TCRdb re-called the 5' RACE reads with MiXCR. The sample contains some 500,000 distinct CDR3 sequences, roughly 14% of which appear only once. Source: PBMCs, taken on the day of the yellow fever booster vaccination. The receptors were gathered from a man aged 25 to 45 who received the YFV17D yellow fever vaccine.

This chain links TRBV19 with TRBJ2-2; 10 bases line up with TRBD2. The CDR3 loop spans 15 amino acids. After removal of 7 bases from V and 2 bases from J, the junction contained 4 bases not matched to a gene. Germline V gene sequence: CDR1 LNHDA, CDR2 SQIVND (reference sequence). The CDR3 DNA follows: TGTGCCAGTACATCTAGCGGGGGAAACACCGGGGAGCTGTTTTTT. Amino acids: CASTSSGGNTGELFF.

The chain joins TRBV15 to TRBJ2-5; TRBD1 matches at 11 bases. This CDR3 has 16 amino acids. Germline lookup yields CDR1 LNHNV and CDR2 YYDKDF (reference sequence). After removal of 3 bases from V and 0 bases from J, the junction contained 3 bases not matched to a gene. The CDR3 sequence: CATSRGTGGDQETQYF. The CDR3 DNA follows: TGTGCCACCAGCAGGGGGACAGGGGGGGACCAAGAGACCCAGTACTTC. Full variable domain (remainder filled in from reference TRBV15 and TRBJ2-5): DAMVIQNPRYQVTQFGKPVTLSCSQTLNHNVMYWYQQKSSQAPKLLFHYYDKDFNNEADTPDNFQSRRPNTSFCFLDIRSPGLGDTAMYLCATSRGTGGDQETQYFGPGTRLLVL.

This clonotype was seen a handful of times. The V call is TRBV27, the J call TRBJ2-7, with TRBD2 identical over 7 bases. The CDR3 runs to 14 residues. V lost 6 bases, J lost 2 bases, and 7 bases stayed unmatched. Germline loops: CDR1 MNHEY, CDR2 SMNVEV (reference sequence). CDR3 region: CASRRKLAAYEQYF. In DNA, the CDR3 is TGTGCCAGCAGACGCAAGCTAGCGGCCTACGAGCAGTACTTC.

The chain uses TRBV20-1 and TRBJ1-2; D gene ambiguous. V was clipped by 0 bases and J by 7 bases, with 6 bases between them. Per germline, CDR1 DFQATT and CDR2 SNEGSKA (reference sequence). The CDR3 covers 11 residues. CDR3 region: CSARDLSGYTF. For the CDR3, the DNA is TGCAGTGCTAGAGATCTCAGTGGCTACACCTTC.

V and J are TRBV14 and TRBJ1-6; D not certain. The CDR3 totals 16 residues. V lost 1 base and J 4 bases, leaving 11 bases between the germline ends. The germline V gene has CDR1 SGHDN and CDR2 FVKESK. The CDR3 is CASSQVAAAYNSPLHF. The CDR3 nucleotides read TGTGCCAGCAGCCAAGTGGCGGCGGCTTATAATTCACCCCTCCACTTT.

This clonotype was seen ten or more times. The chain uses TRBV12-3 or TRBV12-4 and TRBJ1-2; D not certain. The V end lost 6 bases, the J end lost 0 bases, and 8 bases lay between the germline ends. The CDR3 is 13 amino acids. This chain's CDR3 is CASSLSSNYGYTF. For the CDR3, the DNA is TGTGCCAGCAGCCTAAGTTCTAACTATGGCTACACCTTC.

The rearrangement uses TRBV5-5 and TRBJ2-3; D perhaps matches TRBD1 (5 bases). CDR3 size: 15 residues. The V gene lost 5 bases and the J gene lost 1 base, with 14 bases spanning the gap. Germline CDR1 is SGHKS and CDR2 is YYEKEE (reference sequence). As DNA, the CDR3 is TGTGCCAGCAGTCTCAGGGTTGTGGGCACAGATACGCAGTATTTT. Amino acids: CASSLRVVGTDTQYF. The variable domain in full, with the rest retrieved from reference TRBV5-5 and TRBJ2-3, is DAGVTQSPTHLIKTRGQQVTLRCSPISGHKSVSWYQQVLGQGPQFIFQYYEKEERGRGNFPDRFSARQFPNYSSELNVNALLLGDSALYLCASSLRVVGTDTQYFGPGTRLTVL.

This clonotype has more than one count but fewer than ten. This chain uses TRBV6-5 with TRBJ2-1; TRBD2 agrees at 8 bases. This CDR3 is 19 amino acids long. Per germline, CDR1 MNHEY and CDR2 SVGAGI. Trimming cost V 1 base and J 0 bases; bases outside gene matches: 11. The CDR3 region is CASSYFPFTREDSYNEQFF. DNA of the CDR3: TGTGCCAGCAGTTACTTTCCGTTTACGCGGGAGGACTCCTACAATGAGCAGTTCTTC.

This clonotype occurred a few times. The chain carries TRBV10-3 and TRBJ2-3; D remains ambiguous. V lost 6 bases to trimming and J lost 4 bases, with 17 bases between them. Germline V gene data show CDR1 as ENHRY and CDR2 as SYGVKD. The CDR3 is made up of 15 amino acids. CDR3 residues: CAISWRSGHADTQYF. The CDR3 nucleotides are TGTGCCATCAGCTGGAGATCTGGGCACGCAGATACGCAGTATTTT.

The CDR3 nucleotides read TGCGCCAGTTGTCGTGGGATGGGGACATATGGCACCGGGGAGCTGTTTTTT. Translating gives CASCRGMGTYGTGELFF. The V gene is TRBV5-1, the J gene TRBJ2-2; weak D call: TRBD1 (6 bases). V was cut by 8 bases and J by 4 bases, with 24 bases left in between. The length of the CDR3 is 17 residues. CDR1 is SGHRS, CDR2 YFSETQ, per germline.

There are a few counts of this clonotype. The V gene is TRBV11-2, the J gene TRBJ2-1, with 9 bases aligning to TRBD1. The CDR3 runs 17 residues. The V gene's germline CDR1 is SGHAT and CDR2 FQNNGV. The trim removed 0 bases at V and 5 bases at J, leaving 8 bases unmatched. This CDR3 is CASSLETGGSYNNEQFF. In nucleotides, the CDR3 is TGTGCCAGCAGCTTAGAGACAGGGGGATCCTATAACAATGAGCAGTTCTTC.

The chain employs TRBV18 and TRBJ2-7; D is perhaps TRBD2 (6 bases). V dropped 7 bases and J dropped 0 bases, with 7 bases sitting between them. This CDR3 has 12 residues. CDR1 KGHSH and CDR2 LQKENI come from the germline V gene. As DNA, the CDR3 is TGTGCCAGCTACGGGAGCTCCTACGAGCAGTACTTC. Translated: CASYGSSYEQYF. The full variable domain, its missing parts supplied by reference TRBV18 and TRBJ2-7, is NAGVMQNPRHLVRRRGQEARLRCSPMKGHSHVYWYRQLPEEGLKFMVYLQKENIIDESGMPKERFSAEFPKEGPSILRIQQVVRGDSAAYFCASYGSSYEQYFGPGTRLTVT.

V usage is TRBV24-1 and J usage is TRBJ2-1; TRBD2 might be the D (7 bases). The CDR3 runs to 12 residues. Trimming removed 9 bases from V and 7 bases from J, with 12 bases in between. CDR1 and CDR2 (germline): KGHDR, SFDVKD. The CDR3: CATGRGQNEQFF. CDR3 sequence (DNA): TGTGCCACCGGGCGGGGGCAGAATGAGCAGTTCTTC.

The V and J genes are TRBV10-3 and TRBJ2-5; D might be TRBD1 (7 bases). This CDR3 comprises 15 residues. Germline V gene data show CDR1 as ENHRY and CDR2 as SYGVKD. Trimming cost V 4 bases and J 2 bases, with 14 bases left between them. This CDR3 is CAISGRTGGQETQYF. The CDR3 DNA is TGTGCCATCAGTGGACGGACAGGAGGGCAAGAGACCCAGTACTTC.

The chain combines TRBV19 with TRBJ2-7; D possibly corresponds to TRBD1 (6 bases). The CDR3 sequence is 13 residues long. Germline V CDR1 and CDR2: LNHDA, SQIVND (reference sequence). The V end was cut by 6 bases, the J end by 3 bases, with 12 bases between. The CDR3 protein is CASSGGTIYEQYF. The CDR3 DNA sequence: TGTGCCAGTAGCGGTGGGACAATCTACGAGCAGTACTTC.

The rearrangement joins TRBV7-9 to TRBJ1-1, with D possibly matching TRBD1 (5 bases). CDR3 size: 11 residues. Per the germline V gene, CDR1 is SEHNR and CDR2 is FQNEAQ (reference sequence). Trimming left V 5 bases short and J 8 bases short, with 9 bases between. CDR3 nucleotides: TGTGCCAGCAGCCCTAGACAGGAAGCTTTCTTT. This translates into CASSPRQEAFF.

This clonotype came up a few times. The chain combines TRBV29-1 with TRBJ2-3; no firm D call. The CDR3 is made up of 14 amino acids. Germline V lookup: CDR1 SQVTM, CDR2 ANQGSEA. With 4 bases removed from V and 0 bases from J, the gap between germline ends came to 11 bases. Here the CDR3 reads CSVGTGTSTDTQYF. CDR3 DNA sequence: TGCAGCGTTGGGACGGGTACTAGCACAGATACGCAGTATTTT.

The chain carries TRBV20-1 and TRBJ2-7; D is uncertain. Germline lookup yields CDR1 DFQATT and CDR2 SNEGSKA (reference sequence). The CDR3 totals 13 residues. V lost 1 base, J lost 0 bases, and 7 bases lay in between. As DNA, the CDR3 is TGCAGTGCTAGAGCTTTTCTCTCCTACGAGCAGTACTTC. Protein product: CSARAFLSYEQYF.